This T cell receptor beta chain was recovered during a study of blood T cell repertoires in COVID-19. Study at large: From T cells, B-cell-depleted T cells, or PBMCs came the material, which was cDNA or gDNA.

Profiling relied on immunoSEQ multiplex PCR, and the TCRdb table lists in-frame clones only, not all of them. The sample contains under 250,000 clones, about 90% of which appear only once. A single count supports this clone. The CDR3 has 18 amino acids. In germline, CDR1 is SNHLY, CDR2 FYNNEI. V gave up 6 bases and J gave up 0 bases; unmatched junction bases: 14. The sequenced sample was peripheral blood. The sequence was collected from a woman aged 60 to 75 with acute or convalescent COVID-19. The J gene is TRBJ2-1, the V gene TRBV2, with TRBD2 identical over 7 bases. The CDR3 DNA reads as TGTGCCAGCAGGGAGGGACTATCCACCCGCTCCTCCTACAATGAGCAGTTCTTC. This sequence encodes CASREGLSTRSSYNEQFF.